The present T cell receptor beta chain was sequenced within a study of shared clonotypes between healthy human individuals. Overall study: Every donor yielded three CD4 naive, three CD4 memory, two CD8 naive and one CD8 memory plate. Regarding the study as a whole: Generation of non-shared clonotypes was less probable than generation of clonotypes shared by all four donors.

Partitioning of CD4+ cells yielded a CD45RA+ naive subset and a CD45RA-negative memory subset. CDR1 is SGHRS and CDR2 is YFSETQ in the germline V gene. Unmatched junction bases numbered 9, after V lost 5 bases and J lost 1 base. The CDR3 consists of 17 residues. It was about 210 ng DNA, about 30,000 T cell genomes, that sorted-subset replicate PCRs used. Profiling relied on immunoSEQ multiplex PCR, and the TCRdb table lists in-frame clones only, not all of them. The sample yields around 2.3 million clones, nearly 97% seen once. About this clone itself: The antigen remains unidentified.

Sequenced sample: naive CD4+ T cells sorted from blood. Subset indicated: CD45RA+ positively selected. The receptor was isolated from a man aged 18 to 29 in good health. This chain connects TRBV5-1 to TRBJ2-2, with TRBD1 matching 9 bases. The DNA of the CDR3 is TGCGCCAGCAGATATAACCCGGGACAGGGGAACACCGGGGAGCTGTTTTTT. Residues: CASRYNPGQGNTGELFF.